Following are 10 T cell receptor beta chains from one sample sequenced in a study of blood T cells in healthy people across ages. Using a J-beta primer mix together with a sample-barcoded 5' primer, a second PCR was run for about 7 to 12 cycles. TCRdb redid the calling of the 5' RACE reads with MiXCR, one entry per CDR3 protein. The table lists 2 million or so distinct CDR3 sequences, around 48% of them singletons, with approximately 2.1% in the top ten. Sequencing was done on a sample of blood. These receptors were taken from a woman in her forties in good health.

This clonotype was detected only a few times. This chain connects TRBV6-5 to TRBJ1-5; D remains ambiguous. Trimming pared 8 bases from V and 1 base from J, leaving 9 bases between. In germline, CDR1 is MNHEY, CDR2 SVGAGI. The length of the CDR3 is 13 residues. DNA for the CDR3: TGTGCCAGCGGTTGGGGAAGCAATCAGCCCCAGCATTTT. This translates into CASGWGSNQPQHF.

V usage is TRBV7-2 and J usage is TRBJ2-3, with D unresolved. There are 12 residues in the CDR3. Germline assignment: CDR1 SGHTA and CDR2 FQGNSA. V dropped 5 bases and J dropped 10 bases, with 13 bases sitting between them. The CDR3, as DNA: TGTGCCAGCAGCCCTCCCTCGTATGCGCAGTATTTT. Translated, it gives CASSPPSYAQYF.

The sample holds a few counts of this clonotype. This chain links TRBV7-9 with TRBJ2-7, with D perhaps matching TRBD1 (5 bases). Germline V gene data show CDR1 as SEHNR and CDR2 as FQNEAQ (reference sequence). Trimming left V 3 bases short and J 0 bases short, with 9 bases between. There are 14 residues in the CDR3. The CDR3 region has the DNA TGTGCCAGCAGCTTTAGACAGAACTCCTACGAGCAGTACTTC. It translates to CASSFRQNSYEQYF.

There are a few counts of this clonotype. The chain recombines TRBV24-1 with TRBJ2-3; 10 nucleotides line up with TRBD1. The J segment lost 6 bases and the V segment lost 7 bases, leaving 15 bases of the junction unmatched. Germline CDR1 reads KGHDR; CDR2 reads SFDVKD. This CDR3 has 17 amino acids. CDR3 sequence (DNA): TGTGCCACCAGGAGCCATCCGGGACAGGGGAGAGGGGATACGCAGTATTTT. Protein: CATRSHPGQGRGDTQYF.

On this clonotype: A read error may account for a junction end that differs from germline. This chain links TRBV12-3 or TRBV12-4 with TRBJ1-2; D remains unclear. The CDR3 length is 13 residues. The CDR3 DNA follows: TGCGCCAGCAGTTTTCAGCGAAACTATGGCTACACCTTC. Translating it yields CASSFQRNYGYTF.

The chain recombines TRBV13 with TRBJ2-5, with 13 bases fitting TRBD2. This CDR3 region has 16 residues. The germline gives CDR1 PRHDT, CDR2 FYEKMQ (reference sequence). V was pared by 5 bases and J by 0 bases, with 3 bases of the junction left unmatched. The CDR3 DNA reads TGTGCCAGCAGCCGACTAGCGGGGGGACACCAAGAGACCCAGTACTTC. Translation: CASSRLAGGHQETQYF. Combining the CDR3 with reference TRBV13 and TRBJ2-5 gives the whole variable domain AAGVIQSPRHLIKEKRETATLKCYPIPRHDTVYWYQQGPGQDPQFLISFYEKMQSDKGSIPDRFSAQQFSDYHSELNMSSLELGDSALYFCASSRLAGGHQETQYFGPGTRLLVL.

The chain joins TRBV29-1 to TRBJ1-1; 8 bases are a match to TRBD1. The CDR3 loop spans 14 amino acids. CDR1 is SQVTM and CDR2 is ANQGSEA in the germline V gene. V was pared by 6 bases and J by 1 base, with 7 bases of the junction left unmatched. For the CDR3, the DNA is TGCAGCGTGGTGACAGGGGCAGGGAACACTGAAGCTTTCTTT. It specifies CSVVTGAGNTEAFF.

This rearrangement joins TRBV20-1 to TRBJ2-5, with unresolved D. In germline, CDR1 is DFQATT, CDR2 SNEGSKA (reference sequence). This CDR3 contains 12 residues. Trimming removed 5 bases from V and 0 bases from J, with 7 bases in between. CDR3 in amino acids: CSAPKNQETQYF. Here the CDR3 DNA reads TGCAGTGCTCCGAAAAACCAAGAGACCCAGTACTTC.

The sample holds a few counts of this clonotype. The chain combines TRBV7-2 with TRBJ2-3, with D perhaps matching TRBD1 or TRBD2 (5 bases each). This CDR3 comprises 16 residues. V was clipped by 5 bases and J by 10 bases, with 25 bases between them. Germline CDR1 SGHTA, CDR2 FQGNSA. CDR3: CASSPTTRGPKESQYF. The CDR3 DNA sequence: TGTGCCAGCAGCCCAACCACCCGGGGCCCTAAGGAGTCGCAGTATTTT.

The chain carries TRBV5-6 and TRBJ2-3, with 8 bases identical to TRBD1. Germline V CDR1 and CDR2: SGHDT, YYEEEE. Trimming at V came to 5 bases and at J to 2 bases, leaving 7 bases not matched to a gene. CDR3 length equals 15 residues. The CDR3 DNA reads TGTGCCAGCAGATCCCAGGGGGCTAACACAGATACGCAGTATTTT. Amino acid sequence: CASRSQGANTDTQYF.